The text below deals with one T cell receptor (beta chain). Its binding antigen is unknown. Base qualities are not recorded, but no much larger clone differs from it by a single base. CD8 naive samples were CD45RO-negative cells positively selected for CCR7, giving a CD45RA+CCR7+ population that excluded TemRA cells. Healthy HIV-negative adults with no recently reported acute infections or vaccinations were included as donors. Only Caucasian adults living in Nashville, Tennessee, USA were represented among the donors. After blood collection by leukapheresis, PBMCs were isolated using Ficoll-Histopaque density gradient centrifugation and then cryopreserved in the vapor phase of liquid nitrogen. Analytical flow cytometry was used to check the purity and quantity of each magnetically sorted T cell population. Genomic DNA was isolated from each sorted fraction and quantified by UV absorbance on a Nanodrop 2000c.

The V end loses 2 bases and the J end loses 3 bases, and a stretch of 11 bases separates them. Including cysteine and phenylalanine, the CDR3 has 14 amino acids. Here the CDR3 DNA is all that survives: 42 bases in frame from base 1. CDR1 and CDR2 are drawn from the germline V gene: MDHEN, SYDVKM. The data were obtained in a study of shared clonotypes between healthy human individuals (dated by TCRdb to between 2020 and 2021). For the study in its entirety: The cohort included a few men and two women between 18 and 49 years of age. To estimate repertoire size and how much clonotypes are shared between individuals, the study performed deep sequencing of blood TCR repertoires from roughly five healthy adults. Each donor's leukapheresis produced roughly between roughly 0.94 and 9.5 billion PBMCs. Different laboratories and diverse techniques were used to prepare libraries and sequence TCR repertoires, to increase sequencing depth and limit assay-specific biases. For each donor, CD4 naive and CD4 memory were each given three plates, CD8 naive was given two plates, and CD8 memory was given one plate.

Using the deep immunoSEQ assay, TCR CDR3 regions were amplified from genomic DNA by multiplex PCR. Extracted genomic DNA from each cell subset was spread evenly across all wells of several immunoSEQ 96-well plates, with each plate serving as a replicate. Each replicate PCR for sorted subsets received about 0.2 ug genomic DNA, equal to about 30,000 T cell genomes. Purified libraries were measured with a Qubit 3.0 fluorometer, size-checked on a Bioanalyzer 2100, and measured again with the KAPA Library Quantification kit. Every immunoSEQ 96-well plate was sequenced on a separate single-read 150-cycle Illumina NextSeq 550 flow cell. The published analysis was carried out like this. Because the immunoSEQ output held only junctional sequences and lacked quality scores, the filtering could not match the filtering applied to full-length reads. Sequences were annotated with PyIR, a Python wrapper for IgBLAST v1.9, and V/J genes and CDR3 were assigned using IMGT germline references. Reads with weak V/J assignments (E-value above 1e-6), missing CDR3, stop codons, out-of-frame junctions, or ambiguous translated residues were removed. V3J clonotypes were defined as sequences sharing an identical inferred V gene, J gene, and CDR3 amino acid sequence. To compute the percentage overlap between repertoires, the number of shared unique clonotypes was divided by the size of the smaller repertoire. RTK rarefaction, the Chao1 estimator, and Recon v2.1 estimates of unobserved clonotypes were used to assess repertoire richness. Generation probabilities were computed with OLGA for all TCRbeta clonotypes obtained by the gDNA method from several donors. TCRdb provides this immuneACCESS table in a form limited to in-frame rearrangements. Some clones are lacking; in checked studies, under half of them reflect an unresolved V gene, and why the rest are absent is not known. The V and J calls and clone size are taken from that table; D and trimming were inferred from the DNA. The sample profile shows around 2.1 million clones; under 95% of them were found once. The top ten clonotypes cover 1.5% to 2% of the sample.

The study at large found these results: Sampling was restricted to blood, and TCR repertoires in tissues likely differ from the TCR repertoires found in blood. Compared with non-shared clonotypes, the clonotypes found in all four sorted-subset donors had higher generation probabilities. Because the study included a small number of donors, the genetic and exposure-history diversity represented was limited. Based on pairwise subsampling, the degree of clonotype sharing among donors was expected to be affected by sequencing depth. When a few donors were compared, the shared fraction of clonotypes was approximately 5% for naive CD4, about 4% for naive CD8, 2% to 2.5% for memory CD4, and 0.4% for memory CD8. Incomplete sequencing was indicated by rarefaction of sorted-subset datasets, despite the large sequencing depth. Naive subsets generally had larger estimated clonotype richness than memory subsets did.

The sequence derives from a man between 18 and 29 years old in good health. Some clones in this sample may be carry-over from other donors' samples. The chain joins TRBV28 to TRBJ2-7; the D gene cannot be named for sure. Source material: naive CD8+ T cells from PBMCs. The cell subset or site tag for this specimen amounts to: CD45RA+CCR7+. The nucleotide sequence reads TGTGCCAGCAGTTTAACCCCGGCAGGCTACGAGCAGTACTTC. Its amino acids are CASSLTPAGYEQYF.